Sequencing of this T cell receptor (beta chain) was carried out in a study of T cell responses to AZD1222 COVID-19 vaccine. Points on this clone: Antigen unknown. Germline is not matched at one junction end, which may reflect a read error.

Broader study findings: Repertoires were collected only later (after the peak T cell response had occurred).

CDR3 size: 14 residues. In germline, CDR1 is SSHAT, CDR2 FNYEAQ (reference sequence). Repertoires were generated with immunoSEQ multiplex PCR, while TCRdb's copy carries only in-frame clones and drops some. The table shows some 140,000 clones, with approximately 88% occurring only once. The V gene is TRBV7-7, the J gene TRBJ2-5, with no clear D. Sequenced here: peripheral blood, sampled on day 0 of AZD1222 vaccination. The sequence derives from an adult in good health. The DNA of the CDR3 is TGTGCTAGCAGCTTAGTTTGGTCCCAAGAGACCCAGTACTTC. Translation gives CASSLVWSQETQYF.